Detailed here is one TCR beta chain. The germline V and J ends were trimmed by 6 bases and 10 bases, with 20 bases remaining between them. The CDR3 has 14 amino acids. CDR1 and CDR2 from the germline V gene are MDHEN and SYDVKM. This sample was taken from a study of shared clonotypes between healthy human individuals. Generated by immunoSEQ multiplex PCR, the TCRdb table keeps only in-frame clones and is missing some. The sample contains some 1.4 million clones, approximately 97% of which appear only once. The clonotype comes from a man aged 30 to 45 in good health. This sequence joins TRBV28 and TRBJ2-3; maybe TRBD1 (6 bases). The specimen sequenced was naive CD4+ T cells sorted from blood. Subset specified: CD45RA+ positively selected. CDR3 amino acids: CASSLIFQGRAQYF. CDR3 nucleotide sequence: TGTGCCAGCAGCCTTATTTTTCAGGGGAGAGCGCAGTATTTT.